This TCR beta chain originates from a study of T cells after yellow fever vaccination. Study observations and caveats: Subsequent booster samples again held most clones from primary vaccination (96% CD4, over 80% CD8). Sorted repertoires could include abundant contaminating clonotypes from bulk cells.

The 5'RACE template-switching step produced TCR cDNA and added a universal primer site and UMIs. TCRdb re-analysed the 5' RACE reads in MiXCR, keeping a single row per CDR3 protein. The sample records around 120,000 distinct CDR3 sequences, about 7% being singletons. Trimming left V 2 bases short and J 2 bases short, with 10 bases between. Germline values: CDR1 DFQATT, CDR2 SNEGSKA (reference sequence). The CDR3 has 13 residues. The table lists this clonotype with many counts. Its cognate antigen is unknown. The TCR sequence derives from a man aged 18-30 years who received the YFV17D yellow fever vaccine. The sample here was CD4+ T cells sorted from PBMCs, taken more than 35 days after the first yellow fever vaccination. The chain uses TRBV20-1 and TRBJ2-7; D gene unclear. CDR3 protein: CSARSAGTYEQYF. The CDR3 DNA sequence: TGCAGTGCTAGAAGTGCCGGAACCTACGAGCAGTACTTC.